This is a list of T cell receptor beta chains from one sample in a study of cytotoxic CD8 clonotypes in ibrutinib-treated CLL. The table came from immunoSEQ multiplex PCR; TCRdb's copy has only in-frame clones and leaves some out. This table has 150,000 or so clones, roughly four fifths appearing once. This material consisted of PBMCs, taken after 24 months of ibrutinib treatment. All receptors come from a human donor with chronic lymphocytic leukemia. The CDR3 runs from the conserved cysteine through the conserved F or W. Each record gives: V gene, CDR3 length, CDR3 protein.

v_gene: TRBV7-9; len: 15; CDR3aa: CASSLGNTGNYGYTF
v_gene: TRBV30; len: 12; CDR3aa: CAWSVGTEKLFF
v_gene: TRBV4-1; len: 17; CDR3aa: CASSRGGLAMTNTEAFF
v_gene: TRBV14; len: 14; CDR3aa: CASSQTRSTDTQYF
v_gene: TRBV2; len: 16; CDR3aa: CASSAGTSGSSYEQYF
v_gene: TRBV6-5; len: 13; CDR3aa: CASSWDSLRQQYF
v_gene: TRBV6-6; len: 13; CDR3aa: CASSYLPSYEQYF
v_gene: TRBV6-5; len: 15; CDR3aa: CASSSTGTGHTEAFF
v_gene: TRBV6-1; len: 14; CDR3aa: CASTLQGATDTQYF
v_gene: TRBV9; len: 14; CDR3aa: CASSEQVLGEKLFF
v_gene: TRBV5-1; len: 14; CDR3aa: CASHSGGANYGYTF
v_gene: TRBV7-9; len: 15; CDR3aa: CASSLGSKGTDTQYF
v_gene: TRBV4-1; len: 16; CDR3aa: CASSQIATATNYGYTF
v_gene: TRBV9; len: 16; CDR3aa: CASSVGGSQLNEKLFF
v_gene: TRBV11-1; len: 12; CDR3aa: CASSLGGQRAFF
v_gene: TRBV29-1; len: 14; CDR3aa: CSVEGWEAGSEQYF
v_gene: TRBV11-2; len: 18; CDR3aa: CASSLALAGPIRTDTQYF
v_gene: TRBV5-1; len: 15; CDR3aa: CASSFEGTGNQPQHF
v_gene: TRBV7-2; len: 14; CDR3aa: CASSPLDFRNTIYF
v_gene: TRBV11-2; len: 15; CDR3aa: CASSPIQAGVGELFF
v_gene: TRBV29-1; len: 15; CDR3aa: CSVVDVSGSAYEQYF
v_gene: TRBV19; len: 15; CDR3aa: CASRPGTGSSIEAFF
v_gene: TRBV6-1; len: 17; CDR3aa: CASSEATVISGANVLTF
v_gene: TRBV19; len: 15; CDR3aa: CASSRPPLTDQPQHF